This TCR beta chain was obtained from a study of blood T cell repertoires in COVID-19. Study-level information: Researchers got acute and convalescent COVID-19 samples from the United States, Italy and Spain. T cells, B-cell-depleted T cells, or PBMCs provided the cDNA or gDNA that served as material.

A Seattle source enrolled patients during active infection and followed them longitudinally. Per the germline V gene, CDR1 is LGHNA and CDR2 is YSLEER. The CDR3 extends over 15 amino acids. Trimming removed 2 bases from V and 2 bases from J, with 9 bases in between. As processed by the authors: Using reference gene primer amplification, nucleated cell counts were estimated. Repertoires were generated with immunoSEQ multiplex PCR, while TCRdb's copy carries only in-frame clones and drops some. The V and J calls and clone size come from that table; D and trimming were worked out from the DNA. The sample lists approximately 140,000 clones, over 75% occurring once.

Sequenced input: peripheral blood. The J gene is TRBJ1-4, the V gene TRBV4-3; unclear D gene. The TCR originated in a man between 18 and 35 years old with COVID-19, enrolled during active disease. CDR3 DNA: TGCGCCAGCAGCCAACGTATCCCCACTAATGAAAAACTGTTTTTT. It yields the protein CASSQRIPTNEKLFF.